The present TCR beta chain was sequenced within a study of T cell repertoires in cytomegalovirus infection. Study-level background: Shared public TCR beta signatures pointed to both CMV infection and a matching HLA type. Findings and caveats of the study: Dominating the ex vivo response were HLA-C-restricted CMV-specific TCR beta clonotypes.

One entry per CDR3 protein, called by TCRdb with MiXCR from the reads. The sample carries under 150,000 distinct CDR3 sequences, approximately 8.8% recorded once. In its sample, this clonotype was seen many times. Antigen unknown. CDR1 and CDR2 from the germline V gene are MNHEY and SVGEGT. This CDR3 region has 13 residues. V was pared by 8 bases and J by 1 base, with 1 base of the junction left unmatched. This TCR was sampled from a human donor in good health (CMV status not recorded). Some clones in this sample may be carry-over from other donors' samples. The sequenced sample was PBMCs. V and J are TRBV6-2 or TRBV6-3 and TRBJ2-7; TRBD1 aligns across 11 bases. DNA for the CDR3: TGTGCCAGCGGGACAGGGGGTTCCTACGAGCAGTACTTC. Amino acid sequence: CASGTGGSYEQYF.